These 6 T cell receptor beta chains were sequenced from one sample in a study of OX40 agonist ivuxolimab in advanced cancers. Here immunoSEQ multiplex PCR was the method, and the copy in TCRdb shows in-frame clones only, minus some. In the table there are fewer than 80,000 clones, around 85% of which are singletons. Specimen: CD4+ or CD8+ T cells sorted from blood, collected in a trial of the OX40 agonist ivuxolimab. Every receptor here comes from an adult with an advanced solid tumor such as melanoma, head and neck, liver or kidney cancer.

This clone was detected a few times. The gene calls are TRBV9 and TRBJ2-1; D not resolved. The CDR3 is 15 residues long. The germline CDR1 and CDR2 sequences are SGDLS and YYNGEE. V was pared by 3 bases and J by 2 bases, with 12 bases between. The chain's CDR3 is CASSARDNPYNEQFF. For the CDR3, the DNA is TGTGCCAGCAGCGCGAGAGATAACCCCTACAATGAGCAGTTCTTC.

The V and J genes are TRBV27 and TRBJ2-1; D ambiguous. The V end lost 4 bases, the J end lost 6 bases, and 16 bases lay between the germline ends. CDR3 length: 15 amino acids. Germline CDR1 MNHEY, CDR2 SMNVEV (reference sequence). CDR3 in amino acids: CASSSKFPKGNEQFF. DNA for the CDR3: TGTGCCAGCAGTTCAAAGTTCCCTAAAGGCAATGAGCAGTTCTTC.

J is TRBJ2-2 and V is TRBV19, with 8 bases aligning to TRBD2. The CDR3 consists of 16 residues. Germline CDR1 is LNHDA and CDR2 is SQIVND (reference sequence). The V segment lost 0 bases and the J segment 5 bases; nucleotides outside the gene matches: 5. CDR3 protein: CASSIDGGRRTGELFF. The CDR3 bases are TGTGCCAGTAGTATAGACGGCGGGAGGAGGACCGGGGAGCTGTTTTTT.

Comment on this clone: The sample holds other DNA sequences that translate to the same CDR3. V gene TRBV28 combines with J gene TRBJ2-3; a possible D gene is TRBD2 (5 bases). CDR1 is MDHEN, CDR2 SYDVKM, per germline. V was clipped by 4 bases and J by 1 base, with 9 bases between them. The CDR3 sequence is 14 residues long. The CDR3 DNA follows: TGTGCCAGCAGTTCCCTCGGGGGCACAGATACGCAGTATTTT. Translating it yields CASSSLGGTDTQYF.

The chain links TRBV4-3 to TRBJ2-1; TRBD1 matches 7 bases. The germline V gene encodes CDR1 LGHNA and CDR2 YSLEER. V lost 4 bases, J lost 6 bases, and 9 bases stayed unmatched. The CDR3 totals 15 residues. CDR3 coding DNA: TGCGCCAGCAGCCTAAGGGGGCCAGTGCGCAATGAGCAGTTCTTC. Its protein product is CASSLRGPVRNEQFF.

V is TRBV19 and J is TRBJ1-2, with D perhaps TRBD1 (5 bases). Trimming took off 5 bases at V and 3 bases at J, with 13 bases between the two ends. Germline-derived CDR1 and CDR2 are LNHDA and SQIVND (reference sequence). The CDR3 sequence is 14 residues long. The CDR3 DNA is TGTGCCAGTAGTCGTTGGGACGTACACTATGGCTACACCTTC. Translated, it gives CASSRWDVHYGYTF.